This T cell receptor beta chain came from a study of blood T cell repertoires in COVID-19. About the research overall: PBMCs, B-cell-depleted T cells, or T cells provided the cDNA or gDNA that made up the material.

Trimming took 0 bases from V and 11 from J; bases not matched to a gene: 8. This CDR3 has 14 residues. In germline, CDR1 is MNHNY, CDR2 SVGAGI (reference sequence). Repertoires were generated with immunoSEQ multiplex PCR, while TCRdb's copy carries only in-frame clones and drops some. The sample lists hundreds of thousands of clones; 80% were seen once. The chain couples TRBV6-6 to TRBJ1-1, with TRBD1 matching 8 bases. This receptor was taken from a man younger than 40 with acute COVID-19. The specimen sequenced was PBMCs or T cells enriched from blood (not recorded which). The CDR3 spells CASSYSEQGEWAFF. CDR3 DNA sequence: TGTGCCAGCAGTTACTCGGAACAGGGGGAATGGGCTTTCTTT.